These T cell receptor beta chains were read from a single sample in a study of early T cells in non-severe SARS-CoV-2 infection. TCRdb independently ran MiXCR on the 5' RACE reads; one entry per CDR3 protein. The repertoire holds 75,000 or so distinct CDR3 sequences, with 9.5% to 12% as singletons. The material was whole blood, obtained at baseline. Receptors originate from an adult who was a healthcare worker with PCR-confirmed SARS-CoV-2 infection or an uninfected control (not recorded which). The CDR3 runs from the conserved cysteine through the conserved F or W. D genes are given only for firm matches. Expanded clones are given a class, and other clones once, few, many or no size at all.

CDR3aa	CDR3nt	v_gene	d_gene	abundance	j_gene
CASSLELAGGASTQYF	TGTGCCAGCAGCTTAGAACTAGCGGGGGGCGCCTCTACGCAGTATTTT	TRBV7-6	TRBD2	NA	TRBJ2-3
CAWSAEGHTEAFF	TGTGCCTGGAGTGCCGAAGGTCACACTGAAGCTTTCTTT	TRBV30	NA	few	TRBJ1-1
CASSPRTAGNTIYF	TGTGCCAGCAGCCCGAGGACAGCTGGAAACACCATATATTTT	TRBV3-1	NA	few	TRBJ1-3
CASSIRDSSYEQYF	TGTGCCAGCAGTATCCGGGACAGCTCCTACGAGCAGTACTTC	TRBV27	TRBD1	once	TRBJ2-7
CASSPGPQGANTEAFF	TGTGCCAGCAGCCCGGGCCCCCAGGGGGCGAACACTGAAGCTTTCTTT	TRBV9	TRBD1	many	TRBJ1-1
CASSQRTGSKNIQYF	TGTGCCAGCAGCCAGCGGACAGGGTCAAAAAACATTCAGTACTTC	TRBV12-3/TRBV12-4	TRBD1	many	TRBJ2-4
CASSRSRENIQYF	TGTGCCAGCAGCCGTTCACGGGAAAACATTCAGTACTTC	TRBV6-6	NA	many	TRBJ2-4
CASSLLTPVAGDTDTQYF	TGTGCCAGCAGCTTGTTGACGCCTGTGGCAGGGGACACAGATACGCAGTATTTT	TRBV11-2	NA	few	TRBJ2-3
CASSIQGSGYTF	TGCGCCAGCAGCATACAGGGGTCTGGCTACACCTTC	TRBV5-1	TRBD1	once	TRBJ1-2
CATSRGAGTGANEKLFF	TGTGCCACCAGCAGAGGAGCCGGGACAGGGGCCAATGAAAAACTGTTTTTT	TRBV15	TRBD1	NA	TRBJ1-4
CSARRGVQNEQFF	TGCAGTGCTAGAAGAGGGGTTCAGAATGAGCAGTTCTTC	TRBV20-1	NA	NA	TRBJ2-1
CSVDRVETQYF	TGCAGCGTAGACAGGGTTGAGACCCAGTACTTC	TRBV29-1	TRBD1	NA	TRBJ2-5
CASIMDGSTLNRLFF	TGTGCCAGCATTATGGACGGGTCAACTCTTAATCGGCTGTTTTTT	TRBV6-1	NA	many	TRBJ1-4
CASSQDQRRNTIYF	TGCGCCAGCAGCCAAGATCAACGGCGAAACACCATATATTTT	TRBV4-1	NA	few	TRBJ1-3
CSARATGDPYNSPLHF	TGCAGTGCTAGGGCAACAGGAGACCCCTATAATTCACCCCTCCACTTT	TRBV20-1	NA	few	TRBJ1-6
CASSSKGSGTEAFF	TGTGCCAGCAGCTCCAAAGGGTCTGGAACTGAAGCTTTCTTT	TRBV5-5	NA	many	TRBJ1-1
CASSKHRGTGANVLTF	TGTGCCAGCAGCAAACACAGGGGTACTGGGGCCAACGTCCTGACTTTC	TRBV6-2/TRBV6-3	TRBD1	NA	TRBJ2-6
CASSQDLGQGGYEQYF	TGCGCCAGCAGCCAAGATCTGGGACAGGGGGGCTACGAGCAGTACTTC	TRBV4-3	TRBD1	many	TRBJ2-7
CVWTSRNTEAFF	TGTGTATGGACCTCCAGGAACACTGAAGCTTTCTTT	TRBV7-9	NA	many	TRBJ1-1
CASSRDSEAGGYTF	TGCGCCAGCAGCAGGGACAGCGAAGCCGGTGGCTACACCTTC	TRBV5-1	TRBD1	few	TRBJ1-2
CSAPSTASTKNIQYF	TGCAGTGCCCCATCAACGGCTTCAACCAAAAACATTCAGTACTTC	TRBV20-1	NA	NA	TRBJ2-4
CASSLVPAGGENIQYF	TGTGCCAGCAGCTTAGTCCCAGCGGGAGGGGAAAACATTCAGTACTTC	TRBV7-6	TRBD2	few	TRBJ2-4
CAISEQGNTEAFF	TGTGCCATCAGTGAACAGGGGAACACTGAAGCTTTCTTT	TRBV10-3	NA	NA	TRBJ1-1
CASSQIGTTQETQYF	TGTGCCAGCAGCCAAATCGGGACAACCCAAGAGACCCAGTACTTC	TRBV3-1	NA	NA	TRBJ2-5
CASRTSPRNTEAFF	TGTGCCTCCAGGACGTCCCCGAGGAACACTGAAGCTTTCTTT	TRBV21-1	NA	NA	TRBJ1-1